These 16 T cell receptor beta chains originate from one sample sequenced in a study of T cell responses to AZD1222 COVID-19 vaccine. Sequencing used immunoSEQ multiplex PCR; TCRdb keeps in-frame clones, though not all of them. The repertoire consists of around 110,000 clones, with more than 70% occurring once and the leading ten covering approximately 7%. Sample: peripheral blood, taken on day 0 of AZD1222 vaccination. These receptors all come from an adult in good health.

This rearrangement joins TRBV2 to TRBJ1-2; TRBD1 aligns across 9 bases. Germline V gives CDR1 SNHLY, CDR2 FYNNEI. CDR3 size: 13 residues. V trimming: 8 bases; J trimming: 6 bases; junction bases outside the gene matches: 7. This CDR3 is CASVRDRAHGYTF. The CDR3 DNA reads as TGTGCCAGCGTCCGGGACAGGGCTCATGGCTACACCTTC.

This clone came up once. The chain has TRBV30 and TRBJ1-5, with a possible D match to TRBD1 (6 bases). Per the germline V gene, CDR1 is GTSNPN and CDR2 is SVGIG (reference sequence). The V end lost 0 bases, the J end lost 5 bases, and 14 bases lay between the germline ends. The CDR3 is made up of 15 amino acids. CDR3 bases: TGTGCCTGGAGTGTATGGGGGGCGTTGGATCAGCCCCAGCATTTT. Amino acid sequence: CAWSVWGALDQPQHF.

The chain couples TRBV9 to TRBJ1-5; no definite D call. CDR3 length: 13 amino acids. Germline CDR1 reads SGDLS; CDR2 reads YYNGEE. CDR3 nucleotide sequence: TGTGCTTCTGGACGGTCGACGGATCAGCCCCAGCATTTT. It is translated as CASGRSTDQPQHF.

This sequence joins TRBV4-3 and TRBJ2-4; D ambiguous. Trimming shortened V by 0 bases and J by 0 bases, and 3 bases separated the two germline ends. This CDR3 is 14 amino acids long. CDR1 and CDR2 from the germline V gene are LGHNA and YSLEER. CDR3 DNA sequence: TGCGCCAGCAGCCAAGACTTAGCCAAAAACATTCAGTACTTC. It specifies CASSQDLAKNIQYF.

This clone appeared a single time. The chain combines TRBV5-1 with TRBJ2-5, with a weak D call TRBD2 (5 bases). Deletions cut 2 bases from V and 5 bases from J, with 13 bases between. Germline V gene sequence: CDR1 SGHRS, CDR2 YFSETQ. This CDR3 is built from 14 residues. CDR3 residues: CASSFRGVGETQYF. CDR3 DNA: TGCGCCAGCAGCTTCCGGGGAGTTGGGGAGACCCAGTACTTC.

The chain carries TRBV3-1 (or the pseudogene TRBV3-2) and TRBJ1-2; 7 nucleotides agree with TRBD1. Trimming cost V 3 bases and J 6 bases; bases outside gene matches: 7. The CDR3 loop spans 14 amino acids. From germline, CDR1 is LGHDT and CDR2 YNNKEL (reference sequence). The CDR3 DNA reads as TGTGCCAGCAGCCAGGAGGGGGCACGTCATGGCTACACCTTC. Its protein product is CASSQEGARHGYTF.

The rearrangement uses TRBV14 and TRBJ2-3, with D uncertain. Trimming took 4 bases from V and 7 from J, leaving 9 bases between them. CDR3 length: 12 amino acids. The germline CDR1 and CDR2 sequences are SGHDN and FVKESK. The CDR3 sequence: CASSPRGYTQYF. DNA of the CDR3: TGTGCCAGCAGCCCCAGAGGTTATACGCAGTATTTT.

The chain carries TRBV18 and TRBJ1-5; weak D call: TRBD1 (5 bases). V shed 0 bases and J shed 2 bases, with 11 bases lying between them. The germline V gene encodes CDR1 KGHSH and CDR2 LQKENI. This CDR3 comprises 16 residues. CDR3 sequence reads: CASSPPGQRGNQPQHF. CDR3 DNA sequence: TGTGCCAGCTCACCACCGGGGCAGAGGGGCAATCAGCCCCAGCATTTT.

This clone was counted once. The chain joins TRBV19 to TRBJ1-6, with a weak D call TRBD1 (5 bases). Trimming cost V 5 bases and J 10 bases, with 18 bases left between them. Germline loops: CDR1 LNHDA, CDR2 SQIVND (reference sequence). This CDR3 comprises 15 residues. The CDR3 region is CASSPPRGGDSPLHF. The CDR3 DNA reads TGTGCCAGTAGTCCCCCCCGTGGGGGAGACTCACCCCTCCACTTT.

This clone was recorded a few times. V and J are TRBV6-5 and TRBJ2-2, with TRBD1 matching over 7 bases. This CDR3 is built from 15 residues. Germline lookup yields CDR1 MNHEY and CDR2 SVGAGI. V lost 2 bases to trimming and J lost 6 bases; unmatched junction nucleotides: 6. CDR3 DNA: TGTGCCAGCAGTTACGGACAGGTTTTTGCCGGGGAGCTGTTTTTT. This codes for CASSYGQVFAGELFF.

This chain links TRBV7-2 with TRBJ1-3, with D possibly being TRBD1 (6 bases). The CDR3 has 17 amino acids. V dropped 1 base and J dropped 0 bases, with 13 bases sitting between them. The germline V gene encodes CDR1 SGHTA and CDR2 FQGNSA. The CDR3 DNA is TGTGCCAGCAGCTTAGTAAGGGGGGCAGACTCTGGAAACACCATATATTTT. Encoded protein: CASSLVRGADSGNTIYF.

V usage is TRBV11-2 and J usage is TRBJ1-2; D gene unclear. Germline CDR1 is SGHAT and CDR2 is FQNNGV. The CDR3 has 13 amino acids. With 5 bases removed from V and 8 bases from J, the gap between germline ends came to 15 bases. The CDR3 DNA is TGTGCCAGCAGCGGCGTAACCGGTCGCGGCTACACCTTC. Translated, it gives CASSGVTGRGYTF.

DNA of the CDR3: TGTGCCAGCAGTACGGAAGAGACCCAGTACTTC. Amino acid sequence: CASSTEETQYF. This chain joins TRBV28 and TRBJ2-5; D not certain. The CDR3 contains 11 residues. Trimming shortened V by 5 bases and J by 3 bases, and 4 bases separated the two germline ends. In germline, CDR1 is MDHEN, CDR2 SYDVKM.

The V and J genes are TRBV29-1 and TRBJ2-1; 13 nucleotides agree with TRBD2. Germline CDR1 is SQVTM and CDR2 is ANQGSEA. Trimming cost V 7 bases and J 7 bases; bases outside gene matches: 10. The CDR3 has 15 amino acids. The CDR3 DNA reads TGCAGCGCCACAAAACTAGCGGGAGGGAGGAATGAGCAGTTCTTC. The encoded protein is CSATKLAGGRNEQFF.

This clone was recorded a few times. The chain joins TRBV28 to TRBJ1-4, with TRBD1 matching 9 bases. Trimming removed 0 bases from V and 7 bases from J; junction bases left unmatched: 0. The CDR3 contains 14 residues. Germline lookup yields CDR1 MDHEN and CDR2 SYDVKM. The CDR3: CASSLWTGGEKLFF. The CDR3 nucleotides are TGTGCCAGCAGTTTATGGACAGGGGGTGAAAAACTGTTTTTT.

This clone came up once. This chain links TRBV23-1 with TRBJ2-7; D gene unclear. TRBV23-1 is treated as an ORF (open reading frame) with a function not yet certain. The CDR3 consists of 15 residues. Trimming removed 0 bases at V and 3 bases at J, with 12 bases between. The CDR3 loop is CASSQSSAEFYEQYF. CDR3 nucleotides: TGCGCCAGCAGTCAATCGTCGGCCGAGTTCTACGAGCAGTACTTC.